The rows below give T cell receptor beta chains drawn from one sample of a study of T cells after yellow fever vaccination. A single record per CDR3 protein comes from TCRdb applying MiXCR to the 5' RACE reads. The sample contains 300,000 to 350,000 distinct CDR3 sequences, approximately 4.5% of which appear only once. The starting material was PBMCs, obtained 15 days after the yellow fever booster vaccination. The receptor source for this set is a man aged 18 to 30 who received the YFV17D yellow fever vaccine. Both conserved end residues are part of each CDR3. A D gene is named only where the DNA matches it firmly. Clone sizes are given selectively: once, few, many, or a class where the clone is expanded.

d_gene: TRBD1; j_gene: TRBJ2-2; abundance: few; v_gene: TRBV27; CDR3aa: CASSPRTGLTGELFF; CDR3nt: TGTGCCAGCAGTCCCCGGACAGGACTTACCGGGGAGCTGTTTTTT
d_gene: TRBD1; j_gene: TRBJ1-2; abundance: few; v_gene: TRBV5-1; CDR3aa: CASSLPGTGGSGYTF; CDR3nt: TGCGCCAGCAGCTTGCCGGGGACAGGGGGCTCTGGCTACACCTTC
d_gene: -; j_gene: TRBJ2-5; abundance: many; v_gene: TRBV20-1; CDR3aa: CSARPQGKTQYF; CDR3nt: TGCAGTGCTAGACCGCAGGGGAAGACCCAGTACTTC
d_gene: -; j_gene: TRBJ1-1; abundance: few; v_gene: TRBV15; CDR3aa: CATSSLDGRNEAFF; CDR3nt: TGTGCCACCAGCTCTTTGGACGGACGAAATGAAGCTTTCTTT
d_gene: -; j_gene: TRBJ1-1; abundance: many; v_gene: TRBV20-1; CDR3aa: CSAREGLTNTEAFF; CDR3nt: TGCAGTGCTAGAGAAGGACTCACGAACACTGAAGCTTTCTTT
d_gene: -; j_gene: TRBJ2-5; abundance: few; v_gene: TRBV5-1; CDR3aa: CASSLSARETQYF; CDR3nt: TGCGCCAGCAGCTTGTCGGCGCGGGAGACCCAGTACTTC
d_gene: -; j_gene: TRBJ2-3; abundance: many; v_gene: TRBV6-5; CDR3aa: CASSYSSGHRTDTQYF; CDR3nt: TGTGCCAGCAGTTACTCCTCCGGGCACCGCACAGATACGCAGTATTTT
d_gene: -; j_gene: TRBJ2-1; abundance: many; v_gene: TRBV10-3; CDR3aa: CAISVSGDNEQFF; CDR3nt: TGTGCCATCAGTGTTTCAGGAGACAATGAGCAGTTCTTC
d_gene: TRBD1; j_gene: TRBJ2-7; abundance: few; v_gene: TRBV4-3; CDR3aa: CASSQSRTGGYEQYF; CDR3nt: TGCGCCAGCAGCCAGTCCAGGACAGGGGGGTACGAGCAGTACTTC
d_gene: -; j_gene: TRBJ2-7; abundance: few; v_gene: TRBV6-6; CDR3aa: CATKRERIYEQYF; CDR3nt: TGTGCCACAAAAAGAGAGCGGATCTACGAGCAGTACTTC
d_gene: -; j_gene: TRBJ2-2; abundance: few; v_gene: TRBV12-3/TRBV12-4; CDR3aa: CASQGGGANTGELFF; CDR3nt: TGTGCCAGCCAGGGCGGCGGAGCGAACACCGGGGAGCTGTTTTTT
d_gene: -; j_gene: TRBJ1-2; abundance: few; v_gene: TRBV12-3/TRBV12-4; CDR3aa: CASSFGQAYGYTF; CDR3nt: TGTGCCAGCAGTTTTGGACAAGCGTATGGCTACACCTTC
d_gene: TRBD1; j_gene: TRBJ2-5; abundance: many; v_gene: TRBV10-3; CDR3aa: CATRQGQETQYF; CDR3nt: TGTGCCACAAGACAGGGGCAAGAGACCCAGTACTTC
d_gene: -; j_gene: TRBJ1-2; abundance: many; v_gene: TRBV14; CDR3aa: CASSAGLGFDYTF; CDR3nt: TGTGCCAGCAGCGCGGGTTTGGGTTTTGACTACACCTTC
d_gene: -; j_gene: TRBJ1-1; abundance: many; v_gene: TRBV5-1; CDR3aa: CASSLRGVDTEAFF; CDR3nt: TGCGCCAGCAGCTTGCGCGGTGTGGACACTGAAGCTTTCTTT
d_gene: -; j_gene: TRBJ2-4; abundance: few; v_gene: TRBV12-3/TRBV12-4; CDR3aa: CASSRGAKNIQYF; CDR3nt: TGTGCCAGCAGTAGGGGGGCCAAAAACATTCAGTACTTC
d_gene: -; j_gene: TRBJ1-4; abundance: few; v_gene: TRBV4-3; CDR3aa: CASSQDSPHREKLFF; CDR3nt: TGCGCCAGCAGCCAAGATTCTCCACACCGGGAAAAACTGTTTTTT
d_gene: -; j_gene: TRBJ1-2; abundance: many; v_gene: TRBV6-5; CDR3aa: CASSYKGGYGYTF; CDR3nt: TGTGCCAGCAGTTACAAGGGAGGCTATGGCTACACCTTC
d_gene: -; j_gene: TRBJ1-5; abundance: few; v_gene: TRBV5-1; CDR3aa: CASSLAPTGSSQPQHF; CDR3nt: TGCGCCAGCAGCTTGGCTCCGACAGGCTCGAGTCAGCCCCAGCATTTT
d_gene: -; j_gene: TRBJ2-7; abundance: -; v_gene: TRBV18; CDR3aa: CASSPPSTNEQYF; CDR3nt: TGTGCCAGCTCACCACCGTCGACCAACGAGCAGTACTTC
d_gene: -; j_gene: TRBJ1-1; abundance: few; v_gene: TRBV5-1; CDR3aa: CASREGGFTEAFF; CDR3nt: TGCGCCAGCAGAGAGGGGGGATTCACTGAAGCTTTCTTT
d_gene: TRBD2; j_gene: TRBJ2-3; abundance: few; v_gene: TRBV30; CDR3aa: CAWSVMTSGGRGYF; CDR3nt: TGTGCCTGGAGTGTAATGACTAGCGGGGGGCGAGGGTATTTT
d_gene: TRBD1; j_gene: TRBJ1-5; abundance: many; v_gene: TRBV6-5; CDR3aa: CASSYGTGDGQPQHF; CDR3nt: TGTGCCAGCAGTTACGGGACAGGGGATGGGCAGCCCCAGCATTTT
d_gene: TRBD1; j_gene: TRBJ2-3; abundance: -; v_gene: TRBV5-1; CDR3aa: CASSFRLGQPADTQYF; CDR3nt: TGCGCCAGCAGCTTCCGCCTGGGACAGCCGGCAGATACGCAGTATTTT
d_gene: -; j_gene: TRBJ1-1; abundance: -; v_gene: TRBV5-1; CDR3aa: CASSPMGVDGTEAFF; CDR3nt: TGCGCCAGCTCCCCGATGGGGGTGGATGGTACTGAAGCTTTCTTT
d_gene: TRBD2; j_gene: TRBJ2-7; abundance: once; v_gene: TRBV20-1; CDR3aa: CSARDLSGGLYEQYF; CDR3nt: TGCAGTGCTAGAGATTTGAGCGGGGGTTTATACGAGCAGTACTTC
d_gene: -; j_gene: TRBJ1-2; abundance: many; v_gene: TRBV5-1; CDR3aa: CASSQRHYGYTF; CDR3nt: TGCGCCAGCAGCCAGCGACACTATGGCTACACCTTC
d_gene: -; j_gene: TRBJ2-5; abundance: many; v_gene: TRBV5-5; CDR3aa: CASSLSDSQETQYF; CDR3nt: TGTGCCAGCAGCCTATCGGATTCCCAAGAGACCCAGTACTTC
d_gene: TRBD1; j_gene: TRBJ1-1; abundance: many; v_gene: TRBV5-1; CDR3aa: CASSWTGQGSEAFF; CDR3nt: TGCGCCAGCAGCTGGACCGGACAGGGAAGTGAAGCTTTCTTT
d_gene: -; j_gene: TRBJ1-4; abundance: few; v_gene: TRBV24-1; CDR3aa: CATSDLRGTNEKLFF; CDR3nt: TGTGCCACCAGTGATTTGAGGGGGACTAATGAAAAACTGTTTTTT
d_gene: TRBD1; j_gene: TRBJ1-2; abundance: few; v_gene: TRBV7-9; CDR3aa: CASSSEGTGGSPNYGYTF; CDR3nt: TGTGCCAGCAGCTCGGAAGGGACAGGGGGCAGCCCAAACTATGGCTACACCTTC
d_gene: TRBD2; j_gene: TRBJ2-2; abundance: -; v_gene: TRBV7-2; CDR3aa: CASSLRDLAGGLIGELFF; CDR3nt: TGTGCCAGCAGCCTCCGCGATTTAGCGGGGGGGCTAATCGGGGAGCTGTTTTTT
d_gene: -; j_gene: TRBJ1-1; abundance: few; v_gene: TRBV20-1; CDR3aa: CSASTGLVTEAFF; CDR3nt: TGCAGTGCTAGTACAGGGTTGGTTACTGAAGCTTTCTTT
d_gene: -; j_gene: TRBJ2-7; abundance: many; v_gene: TRBV19; CDR3aa: CASSRGMDEQYF; CDR3nt: TGTGCCAGTAGCCGCGGGATGGACGAGCAGTACTTC
d_gene: -; j_gene: TRBJ2-1; abundance: many; v_gene: TRBV7-2; CDR3aa: CASSQSRDGEQFF; CDR3nt: TGTGCCAGCAGCCAAAGTAGGGACGGTGAGCAGTTCTTC
d_gene: -; j_gene: TRBJ1-2; abundance: many; v_gene: TRBV4-2; CDR3aa: CASSQDPDFYGYTF; CDR3nt: TGTGCCAGCAGCCAAGACCCGGATTTCTATGGCTACACCTTC
d_gene: -; j_gene: TRBJ2-7; abundance: many; v_gene: TRBV10-3; CDR3aa: CAISGPRSPYEQYF; CDR3nt: TGTGCCATCAGTGGTCCACGGAGTCCCTACGAGCAGTACTTC
d_gene: -; j_gene: TRBJ1-2; abundance: many; v_gene: TRBV29-1; CDR3aa: CSSWNPGLSGYTF; CDR3nt: TGCAGCTCATGGAATCCGGGACTCTCTGGCTACACCTTC
d_gene: -; j_gene: TRBJ2-2; abundance: few; v_gene: TRBV7-2; CDR3aa: CASSPPLRILRGTGELFF; CDR3nt: TGTGCCAGCAGCCCCCCATTGAGGATCCTTCGAGGTACCGGGGAGCTGTTTTTT
d_gene: -; j_gene: TRBJ1-2; abundance: -; v_gene: TRBV6-6; CDR3aa: CASSYSAERHYGYTF; CDR3nt: TGTGCCAGCAGTTACTCGGCTGAAAGACACTATGGCTACACCTTC
d_gene: -; j_gene: TRBJ2-5; abundance: few; v_gene: TRBV23-1; CDR3aa: CASSMMRSQYF; CDR3nt: TGCGCCAGCAGCATGATGAGGTCCCAGTACTTC
d_gene: -; j_gene: TRBJ1-6; abundance: -; v_gene: TRBV6-6; CDR3aa: CASSYGAGDSPLHF; CDR3nt: TGTGCCAGCAGTTACGGGGCAGGGGATTCACCCCTCCACTTT
d_gene: -; j_gene: TRBJ1-4; abundance: many; v_gene: TRBV4-3; CDR3aa: CASSQDRGDEKLFF; CDR3nt: TGCGCCAGCAGCCAAGATAGAGGGGACGAAAAACTGTTTTTT
d_gene: -; j_gene: TRBJ1-2; abundance: many; v_gene: TRBV28; CDR3aa: CASRRDPSNWGYTF; CDR3nt: TGTGCCAGCAGACGCGACCCGAGTAATTGGGGCTACACCTTC
d_gene: TRBD2; j_gene: TRBJ2-1; abundance: few; v_gene: TRBV20-1; CDR3aa: CSARGVEASGIDFIWFF; CDR3nt: TGCAGTGCTAGAGGCGTAGAAGCTAGCGGGATCGACTTTATTTGGTTCTTC
d_gene: TRBD2; j_gene: TRBJ2-1; abundance: many; v_gene: TRBV20-1; CDR3aa: CSARLDAGGPHNEQFF; CDR3nt: TGCAGTGCTAGGCTCGACGCGGGGGGGCCTCACAATGAGCAGTTCTTC
d_gene: -; j_gene: TRBJ2-1; abundance: -; v_gene: TRBV7-3; CDR3aa: CASSEDRAGYNEQFF; CDR3nt: TGTGCCAGCAGCGAAGACAGGGCGGGATACAATGAGCAGTTCTTC
d_gene: -; j_gene: TRBJ1-5; abundance: many; v_gene: TRBV27; CDR3aa: CASSLYVGQSQHF; CDR3nt: TGTGCCAGCAGTTTATACGTTGGGCAGTCCCAGCATTTT
d_gene: TRBD1; j_gene: TRBJ1-1; abundance: many; v_gene: TRBV10-3; CDR3aa: CAISRGTVNTEAFF; CDR3nt: TGTGCCATCAGCCGCGGGACAGTGAACACTGAAGCTTTCTTT
d_gene: -; j_gene: TRBJ1-1; abundance: many; v_gene: TRBV6-5; CDR3aa: CASGELENTEAFF; CDR3nt: TGTGCCAGCGGGGAGTTGGAGAACACTGAAGCTTTCTTT
d_gene: -; j_gene: TRBJ1-1; abundance: -; v_gene: TRBV5-1; CDR3aa: CASSQGGDTEAFF; CDR3nt: TGCGCCAGCAGCCAGGGAGGGGACACTGAAGCTTTCTTT
d_gene: -; j_gene: TRBJ1-1; abundance: -; v_gene: TRBV7-2; CDR3aa: CASSLQRVEAFF; CDR3nt: TGTGCCAGCAGCCTTCAGAGGGTTGAAGCTTTCTTT
d_gene: TRBD1; j_gene: TRBJ2-7; abundance: -; v_gene: TRBV4-1; CDR3aa: CASSQADRVIYEQYF; CDR3nt: TGCGCCAGCAGCCAAGCGGACAGGGTAATCTACGAGCAGTACTTC
d_gene: -; j_gene: TRBJ1-1; abundance: -; v_gene: TRBV18; CDR3aa: CASSPREAFF; CDR3nt: TGTGCCAGCTCACCCCGTGAAGCTTTCTTT
d_gene: -; j_gene: TRBJ1-5; abundance: many; v_gene: TRBV7-2; CDR3aa: CASSPGAGPPQHF; CDR3nt: TGTGCCAGCAGTCCCGGGGCGGGGCCGCCCCAGCATTTT
d_gene: -; j_gene: TRBJ1-2; abundance: few; v_gene: TRBV5-1; CDR3aa: CASSAYERGFGYTF; CDR3nt: TGCGCCAGCAGCGCTTATGAGCGGGGCTTTGGCTACACCTTC
d_gene: -; j_gene: TRBJ1-2; abundance: -; v_gene: TRBV7-2; CDR3aa: CASSYRALNYGYTF; CDR3nt: TGTGCCAGCAGCTACAGGGCGCTAAACTATGGCTACACCTTC
d_gene: -; j_gene: TRBJ1-6; abundance: few; v_gene: TRBV5-1; CDR3aa: CASSFGAGDNSPLHF; CDR3nt: TGCGCCAGCAGCTTTGGGGCGGGAGACAATTCACCCCTCCACTTT
d_gene: -; j_gene: TRBJ1-5; abundance: -; v_gene: TRBV7-6; CDR3aa: CASSLQQGSSKFNQPQHF; CDR3nt: TGTGCCAGCAGCTTACAACAGGGCAGCTCGAAATTCAATCAGCCCCAGCATTTT